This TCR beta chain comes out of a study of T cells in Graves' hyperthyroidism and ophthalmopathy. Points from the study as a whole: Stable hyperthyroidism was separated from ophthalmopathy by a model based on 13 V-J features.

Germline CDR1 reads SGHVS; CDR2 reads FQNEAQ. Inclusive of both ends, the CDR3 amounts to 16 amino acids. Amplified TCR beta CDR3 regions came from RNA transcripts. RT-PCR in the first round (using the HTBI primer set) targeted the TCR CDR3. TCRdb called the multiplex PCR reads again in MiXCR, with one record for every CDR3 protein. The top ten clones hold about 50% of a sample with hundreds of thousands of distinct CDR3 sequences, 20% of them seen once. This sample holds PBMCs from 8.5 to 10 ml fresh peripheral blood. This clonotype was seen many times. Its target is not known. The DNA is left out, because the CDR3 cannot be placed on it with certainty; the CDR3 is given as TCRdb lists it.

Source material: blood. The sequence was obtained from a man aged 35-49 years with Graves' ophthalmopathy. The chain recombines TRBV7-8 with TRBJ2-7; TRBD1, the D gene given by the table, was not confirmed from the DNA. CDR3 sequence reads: CASSFGNGGAAYEQYF.